The clone carrying this T cell receptor beta chain was observed many times. Its antigen is still unknown. The CDR3 extends over 15 amino acids. V was shortened by 5 bases and J by 2 bases, with 15 bases between the two germline ends. Looked up from germline, CDR1 is PRHDT and CDR2 is FYEKMQ (reference sequence). Next came a second PCR, run for roughly 6 to 11 cycles, which used a sample-barcoded 5' primer along with a J-beta primer mix. TCRdb redid the calling of the 5' RACE reads with MiXCR, one entry per CDR3 protein. The data contain approximately 800,000 distinct CDR3 sequences, more than 20% of them singletons. The record originates from a study of blood T cells in healthy people across ages. Study-wide context: Using template switching, researchers captured about one barcoded beta molecule for each two T cells. Study observations and caveats: A strong correlation was seen between TCR beta diversity and naive T cell percentage.

These data also featured in a second study, about T cells of mothers and their children. That study adds: Overlap measured in related mother-child pairs was slightly, non-significantly higher than in unrelated pairs.

The sample comprised blood. The sequence was collected from a boy aged 5-17 years in good health. V and J are TRBV13 and TRBJ2-5; the D call may be TRBD1 or TRBD2 (5 bases each). The CDR3 DNA reads TGTGCCAGCAGCCCCCCGGGGCAGCCACAAGAGACCCAGTACTTC. Translation gives CASSPPGQPQETQYF.